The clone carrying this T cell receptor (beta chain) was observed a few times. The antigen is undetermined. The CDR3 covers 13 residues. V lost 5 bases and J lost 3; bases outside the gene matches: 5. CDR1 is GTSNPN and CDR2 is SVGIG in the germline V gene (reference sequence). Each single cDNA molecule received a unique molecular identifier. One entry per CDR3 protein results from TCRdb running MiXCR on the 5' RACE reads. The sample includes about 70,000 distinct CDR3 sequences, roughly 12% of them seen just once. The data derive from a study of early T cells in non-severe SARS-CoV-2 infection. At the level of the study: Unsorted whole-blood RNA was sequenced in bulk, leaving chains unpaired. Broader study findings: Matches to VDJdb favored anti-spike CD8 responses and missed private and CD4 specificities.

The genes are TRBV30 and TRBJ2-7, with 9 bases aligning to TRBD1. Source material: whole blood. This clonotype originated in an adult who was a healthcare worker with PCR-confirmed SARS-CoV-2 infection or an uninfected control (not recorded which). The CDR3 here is CAWALGQGYEQYF. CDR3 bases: TGTGCCTGGGCTTTGGGACAGGGCTACGAGCAGTACTTC.